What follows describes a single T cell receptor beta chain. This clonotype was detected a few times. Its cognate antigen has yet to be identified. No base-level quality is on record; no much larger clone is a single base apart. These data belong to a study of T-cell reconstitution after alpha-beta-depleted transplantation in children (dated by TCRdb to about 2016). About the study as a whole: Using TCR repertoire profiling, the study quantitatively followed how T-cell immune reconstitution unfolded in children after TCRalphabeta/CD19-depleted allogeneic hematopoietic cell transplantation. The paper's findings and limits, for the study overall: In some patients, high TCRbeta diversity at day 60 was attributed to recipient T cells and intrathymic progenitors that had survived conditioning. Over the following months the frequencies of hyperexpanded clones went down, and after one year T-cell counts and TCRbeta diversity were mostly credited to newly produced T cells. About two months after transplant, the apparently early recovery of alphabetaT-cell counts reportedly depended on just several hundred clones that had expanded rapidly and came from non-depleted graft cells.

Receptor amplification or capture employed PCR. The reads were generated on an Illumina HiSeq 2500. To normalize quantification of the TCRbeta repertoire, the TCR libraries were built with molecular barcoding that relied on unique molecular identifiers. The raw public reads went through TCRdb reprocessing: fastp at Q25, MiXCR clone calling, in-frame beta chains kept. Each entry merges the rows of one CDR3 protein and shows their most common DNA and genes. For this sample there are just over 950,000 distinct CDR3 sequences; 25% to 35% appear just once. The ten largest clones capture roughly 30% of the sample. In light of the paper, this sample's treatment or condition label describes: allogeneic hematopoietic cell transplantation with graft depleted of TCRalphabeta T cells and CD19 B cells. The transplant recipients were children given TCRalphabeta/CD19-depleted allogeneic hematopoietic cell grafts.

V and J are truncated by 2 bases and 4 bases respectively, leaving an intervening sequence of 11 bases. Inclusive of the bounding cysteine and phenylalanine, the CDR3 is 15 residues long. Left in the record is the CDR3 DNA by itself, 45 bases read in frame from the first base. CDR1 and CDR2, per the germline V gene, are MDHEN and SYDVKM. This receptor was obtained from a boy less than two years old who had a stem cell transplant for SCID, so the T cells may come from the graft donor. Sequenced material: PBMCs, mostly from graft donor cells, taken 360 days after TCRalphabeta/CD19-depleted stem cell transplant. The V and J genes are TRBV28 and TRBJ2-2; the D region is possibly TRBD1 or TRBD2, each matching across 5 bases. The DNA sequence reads TGTGCCAGCAGTTTAGGGACGGCCGGCACCGGGGAGCTGTTTTTT. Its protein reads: CASSLGTAGTGELFF.